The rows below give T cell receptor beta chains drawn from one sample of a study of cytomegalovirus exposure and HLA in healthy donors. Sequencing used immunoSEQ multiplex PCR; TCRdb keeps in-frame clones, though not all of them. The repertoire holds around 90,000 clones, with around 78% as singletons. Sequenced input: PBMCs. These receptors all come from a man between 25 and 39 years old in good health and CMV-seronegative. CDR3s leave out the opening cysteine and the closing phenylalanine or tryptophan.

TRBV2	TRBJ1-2	ASSVDSNYGYT
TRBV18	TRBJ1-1	ASSTRAGESAPEAF
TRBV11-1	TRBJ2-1	ASSLRGGGNNEQF
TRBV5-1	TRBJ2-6	ASSVEPGSSGANVLT
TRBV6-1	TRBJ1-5	ASSEVGTGGQPQH
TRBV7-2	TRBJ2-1	ASSRDPSGSGDEQF
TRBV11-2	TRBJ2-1	ASSLGFSGNNEQF
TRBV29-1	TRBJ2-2	SVTPAANRGRTGELF
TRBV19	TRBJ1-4	ASSPTGTAEKLF
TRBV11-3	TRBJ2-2	ASSLAGTRYTGELF
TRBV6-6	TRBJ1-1	ASSYYIPGPDTEAF
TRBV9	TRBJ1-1	ASSVDPQNTEAF
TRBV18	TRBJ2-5	ASSPNWGETQY
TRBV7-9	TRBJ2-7	ASSNQEGGYDEQY
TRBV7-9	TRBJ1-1	ASSLVADTEAF
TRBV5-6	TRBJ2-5	ASSLEGTGRTQY
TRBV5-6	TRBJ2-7	ASSPPGGKIYEQY
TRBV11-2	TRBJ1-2	ASSPRRTGQDGYT
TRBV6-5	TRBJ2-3	ASSYSSRGRDTQY
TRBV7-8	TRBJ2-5	ASSTSYSGGEQETQY
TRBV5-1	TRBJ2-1	ASSLGQGSFPYLYNEQF
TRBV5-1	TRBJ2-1	ASRLAASGHNEQF
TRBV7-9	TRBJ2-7	ASRSPQGVEQY
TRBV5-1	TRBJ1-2	ASSPRQGADGYT
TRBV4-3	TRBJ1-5	ASSASGVQGNQPQH
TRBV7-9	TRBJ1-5	ASSLEGGGQPQH
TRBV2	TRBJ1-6	ASSAGHRVGSPLH
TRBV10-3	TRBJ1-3	AISGQGGNTIY
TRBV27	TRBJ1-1	ASSFRGPSTEAF
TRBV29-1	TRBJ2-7	SVEPGTGGYEQY
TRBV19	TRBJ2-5	ASSPTKQETQY
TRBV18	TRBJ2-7	ASSPLGQGGYEQY
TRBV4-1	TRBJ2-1	ASSQPKGSFKRDNEQF
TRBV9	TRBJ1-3	ASSVDTTDTIY
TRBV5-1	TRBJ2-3	ASSPQGTGDTQY
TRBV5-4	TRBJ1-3	ASSLDTSLGNTIY
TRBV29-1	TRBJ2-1	SADSGTGGRNEQF
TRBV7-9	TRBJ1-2	ASSSIRTGDGYT
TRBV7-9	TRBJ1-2	SSSRWDRSNYGYT
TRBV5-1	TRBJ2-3	ASSITSSGYPDTQY
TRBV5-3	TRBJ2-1	ARTTGQGYYNEQF
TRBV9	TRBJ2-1	ASSDSTGDSYNEQF
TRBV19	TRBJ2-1	ASSSYGEQF
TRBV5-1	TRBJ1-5	ASSFGQGNQPQH
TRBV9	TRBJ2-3	ASSVGTGGTDTQY
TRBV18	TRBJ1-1	ASSPAGTEAF
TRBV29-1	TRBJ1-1	SVSGTSTNTEAF
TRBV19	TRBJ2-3	ASSMGRGREDTQY
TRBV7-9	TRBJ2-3	ASSLNGGANTQY